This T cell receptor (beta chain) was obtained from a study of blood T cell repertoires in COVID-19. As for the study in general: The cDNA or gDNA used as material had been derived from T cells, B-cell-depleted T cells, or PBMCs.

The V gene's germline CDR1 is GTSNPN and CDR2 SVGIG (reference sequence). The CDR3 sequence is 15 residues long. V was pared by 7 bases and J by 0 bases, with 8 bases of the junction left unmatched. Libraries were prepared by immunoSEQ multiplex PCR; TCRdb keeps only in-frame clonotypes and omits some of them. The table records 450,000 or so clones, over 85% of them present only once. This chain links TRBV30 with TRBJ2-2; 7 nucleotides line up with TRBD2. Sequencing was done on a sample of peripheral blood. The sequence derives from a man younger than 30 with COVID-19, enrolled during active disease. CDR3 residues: CASLAPTPNTGELFF. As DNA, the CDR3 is TGTGCCTCACTAGCGCCAACGCCGAACACCGGGGAGCTGTTTTTT.